Each of the 6 T cell receptor beta chains below was sequenced from the same sample in a study of blood T cells in healthy people across ages. It was with a sample-barcoded 5' primer and a J-beta primer mix that a second PCR of roughly 7 to 12 cycles was run. MiXCR, applied by TCRdb to the 5' RACE reads, yields one record per CDR3 protein. The repertoire holds about 1.4 million distinct CDR3 sequences, with approximately 63% as singletons. Sequencing used blood. The receptors were gathered from a man aged 18 to 29 in good health.

This clonotype was seen only a few times. V gene TRBV12-3 or TRBV12-4 combines with J gene TRBJ1-1; the D is unclear. The germline V and J ends were trimmed by 3 bases and 9 bases, with 8 bases remaining between them. This CDR3 is built from 11 residues. CDR3 loop: CASSFSIKAFF. The CDR3 bases are TGTGCCAGCAGTTTCTCTATTAAAGCTTTCTTT.

J is TRBJ1-2 and V is TRBV6-4; D is unresolved. The CDR3 runs 14 residues. Per the germline V gene, CDR1 is MRHNA and CDR2 is SNTAGT. V dropped 2 bases and J dropped 8 bases, with 15 bases sitting between them. CDR3 sequence reads: CASSDMEEFEGYTF. CDR3 nucleotides: TGTGCCAGCAGTGACATGGAGGAATTCGAAGGCTACACCTTC.

The chain combines TRBV6-1 with TRBJ2-4, with 7 positions matching TRBD1. TRBJ2-5 explains the end of the DNA better; the J call may be wrong. The CDR3 has 14 amino acids. Per germline, CDR1 MNHNS and CDR2 SASEGT. The CDR3 loop reads CASRGQMFQETQYF. DNA of the CDR3: TGTGCCAGCAGGGGACAGATGTTCCAAGAGACCCAGTACTTC.

This clonotype has a handful of counts. The V gene is TRBV27, the J gene TRBJ2-7; D gene ambiguous. The CDR3 runs to 13 residues. The germline V gene has CDR1 MNHEY and CDR2 SMNVEV (reference sequence). The germline V and J ends were trimmed by 4 bases and 3 bases, with 10 bases remaining between them. This CDR3 is CASSSVWGYEQYF. Written as DNA, the CDR3 is TGTGCCAGCAGTTCTGTCTGGGGCTACGAGCAGTACTTC.

This clonotype was picked up a small number of times. V and J are TRBV28 and TRBJ2-5, with 8 bases identical to TRBD1. The V gene end was trimmed by 8 bases and the J gene end by 11 bases; junction bases not matched to a gene: 13. In germline, CDR1 is MDHEN, CDR2 SYDVKM. The CDR3 sequence is 13 residues long. The CDR3 region has the DNA TGTGCCAGCGAGAGACAGGGGACGAGGGAGCAGTACTTC. It encodes CASERQGTREQYF. The full variable domain, completed using reference TRBV28 and TRBJ2-5, is DVKVTQSSRYLVKRTGEKVFLECVQDMDHENMFWYRQDPGLGLRLIYFSYDVKMKEKGDIPEGYSVSREKKERFSLILESASTNQTSMYLCASERQGTREQYFGPGTRLLVL.

The chain combines TRBV29-1 with TRBJ1-4, with D uncertain. CDR1 is SQVTM and CDR2 is ANQGSEA in the germline V gene. V lost 6 bases and J 4 bases, leaving 9 bases between the germline ends. This CDR3 is 12 amino acids long. The CDR3 loop is CSVTDLNEKLFF. The CDR3, as DNA: TGCAGCGTCACAGACCTTAATGAAAAACTGTTTTTT.